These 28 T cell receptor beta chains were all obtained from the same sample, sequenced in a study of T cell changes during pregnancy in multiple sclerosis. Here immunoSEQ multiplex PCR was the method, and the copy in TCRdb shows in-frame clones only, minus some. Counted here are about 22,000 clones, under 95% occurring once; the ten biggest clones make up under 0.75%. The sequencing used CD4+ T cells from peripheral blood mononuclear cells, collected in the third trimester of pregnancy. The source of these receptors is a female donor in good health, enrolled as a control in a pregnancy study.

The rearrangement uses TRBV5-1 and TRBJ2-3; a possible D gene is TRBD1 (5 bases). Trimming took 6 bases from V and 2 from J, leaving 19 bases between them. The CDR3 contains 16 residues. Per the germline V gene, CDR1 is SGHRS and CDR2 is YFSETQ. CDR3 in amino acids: CASIQDSPTSTDTQYF. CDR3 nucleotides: TGCGCCAGCATACAGGATTCCCCCACCTCCACAGATACGCAGTATTTT.

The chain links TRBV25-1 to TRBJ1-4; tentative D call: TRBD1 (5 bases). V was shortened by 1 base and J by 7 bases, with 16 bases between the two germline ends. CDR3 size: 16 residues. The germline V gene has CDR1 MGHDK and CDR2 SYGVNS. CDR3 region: CASSEWRAGPGEKLFF. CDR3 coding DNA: TGTGCCAGCAGTGAATGGAGAGCGGGGCCGGGTGAAAAACTGTTTTTT. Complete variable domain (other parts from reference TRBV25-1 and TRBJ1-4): EADIYQTPRYLVIGTGKKITLECSQTMGHDKMYWYQQDPGMELHLIHYSYGVNSTEKGDLSSESTVSRIRTEHFPLTLESARPSHTSQYLCASSEWRAGPGEKLFFGSGTQLSVL.

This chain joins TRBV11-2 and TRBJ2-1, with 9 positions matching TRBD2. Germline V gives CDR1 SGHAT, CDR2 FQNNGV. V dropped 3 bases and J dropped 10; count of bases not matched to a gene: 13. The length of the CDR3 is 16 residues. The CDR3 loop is CASSFPFGGGALEQFF. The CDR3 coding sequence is TGTGCCAGCAGCTTCCCCTTTGGCGGGGGGGCACTCGAGCAGTTCTTC.

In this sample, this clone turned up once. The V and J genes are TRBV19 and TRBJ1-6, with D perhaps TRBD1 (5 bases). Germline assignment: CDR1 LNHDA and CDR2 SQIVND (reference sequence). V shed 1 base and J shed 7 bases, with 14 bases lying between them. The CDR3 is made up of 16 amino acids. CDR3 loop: CASSIASTAPNSPLHF. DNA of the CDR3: TGTGCCAGTAGTATAGCCTCGACAGCCCCAAATTCACCCCTCCACTTT.

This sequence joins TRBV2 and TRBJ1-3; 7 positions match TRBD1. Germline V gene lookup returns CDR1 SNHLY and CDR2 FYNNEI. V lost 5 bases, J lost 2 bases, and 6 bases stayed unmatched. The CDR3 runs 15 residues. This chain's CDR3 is CASSHRGIPGNTIYF. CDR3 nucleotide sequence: TGTGCCAGCAGTCACAGGGGAATACCTGGAAACACCATATATTTT.

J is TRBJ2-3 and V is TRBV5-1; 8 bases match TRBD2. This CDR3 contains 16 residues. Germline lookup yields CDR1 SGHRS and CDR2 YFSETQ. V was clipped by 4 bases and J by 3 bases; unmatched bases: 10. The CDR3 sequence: CASSVRRAGETDTQYF. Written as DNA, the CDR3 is TGCGCCAGCAGCGTCCGCCGAGCGGGAGAGACAGATACGCAGTATTTT.

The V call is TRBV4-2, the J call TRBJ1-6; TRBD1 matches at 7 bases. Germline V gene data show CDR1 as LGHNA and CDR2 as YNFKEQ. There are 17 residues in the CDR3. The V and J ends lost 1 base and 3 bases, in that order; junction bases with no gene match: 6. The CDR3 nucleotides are TGTGCCAGCAGCCAAGCGGGGCAGGGGGGCTATAATTCACCCCTCCACTTT. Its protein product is CASSQAGQGGYNSPLHF.

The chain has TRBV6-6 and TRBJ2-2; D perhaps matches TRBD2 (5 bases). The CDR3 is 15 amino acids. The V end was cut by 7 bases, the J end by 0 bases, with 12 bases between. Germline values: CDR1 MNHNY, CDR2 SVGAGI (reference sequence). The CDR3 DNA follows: TGTGCCAGCATCGAGGGAGTCGCGAACACCGGGGAGCTGTTTTTT. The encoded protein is CASIEGVANTGELFF.

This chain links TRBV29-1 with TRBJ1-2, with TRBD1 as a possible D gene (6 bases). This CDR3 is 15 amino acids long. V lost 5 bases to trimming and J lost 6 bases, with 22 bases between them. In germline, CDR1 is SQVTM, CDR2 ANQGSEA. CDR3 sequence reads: CSVSRGRGRGDGYTF. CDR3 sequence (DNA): TGCAGCGTTTCCCGGGGCAGGGGTCGAGGGGATGGCTACACCTTC.

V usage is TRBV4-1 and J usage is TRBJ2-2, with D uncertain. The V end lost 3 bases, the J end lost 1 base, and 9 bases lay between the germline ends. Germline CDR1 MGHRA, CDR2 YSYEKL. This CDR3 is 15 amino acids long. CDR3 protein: CASSQVAVNTGELFF. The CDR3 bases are TGCGCCAGCAGCCAGGTGGCGGTGAACACCGGGGAGCTGTTTTTT.

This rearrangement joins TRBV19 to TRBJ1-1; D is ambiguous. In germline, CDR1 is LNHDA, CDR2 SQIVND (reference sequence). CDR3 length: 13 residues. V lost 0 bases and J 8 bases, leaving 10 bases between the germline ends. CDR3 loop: CASSIDWRGEAFF. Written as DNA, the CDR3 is TGTGCCAGTAGTATAGATTGGCGGGGAGAAGCTTTCTTT.

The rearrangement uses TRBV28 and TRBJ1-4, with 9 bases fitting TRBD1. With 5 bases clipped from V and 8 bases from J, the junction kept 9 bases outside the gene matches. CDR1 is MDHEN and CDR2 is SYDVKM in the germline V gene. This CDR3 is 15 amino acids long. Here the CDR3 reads CASSLPGQGSEKLFF. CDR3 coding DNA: TGTGCCAGCAGTCTGCCGGGACAGGGCTCCGAAAAACTGTTTTTT.

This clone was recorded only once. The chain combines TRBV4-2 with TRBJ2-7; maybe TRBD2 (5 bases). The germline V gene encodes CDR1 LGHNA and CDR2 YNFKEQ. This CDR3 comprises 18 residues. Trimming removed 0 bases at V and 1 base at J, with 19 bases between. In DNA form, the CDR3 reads TGTGCCAGCAGCCAAGAGGTCGGATGGAGGAAACTATCCTACGAGCAGTACTTC. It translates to CASSQEVGWRKLSYEQYF.

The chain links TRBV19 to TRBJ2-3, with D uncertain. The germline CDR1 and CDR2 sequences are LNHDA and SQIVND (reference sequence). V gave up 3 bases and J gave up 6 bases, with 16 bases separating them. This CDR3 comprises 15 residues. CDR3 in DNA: TGTGCCAGTAGTATTGATGGGCATATTAGGGATACGCAGTATTTT. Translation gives CASSIDGHIRDTQYF.

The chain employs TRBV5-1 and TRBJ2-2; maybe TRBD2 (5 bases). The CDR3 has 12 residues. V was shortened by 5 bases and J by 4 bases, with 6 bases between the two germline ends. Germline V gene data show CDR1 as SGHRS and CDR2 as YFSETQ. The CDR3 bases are TGCGCCAGCAGTGGAGGCACCGGGGAGCTGTTTTTT. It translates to CASSGGTGELFF. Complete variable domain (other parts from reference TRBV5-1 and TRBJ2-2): KAGVTQTPRYLIKTRGQQVTLSCSPISGHRSVSWYQQTPGQGLQFLFEYFSETQRNKGNFPGRFSGRQFSNSRSEMNVSTLELGDSALYLCASSGGTGELFFGEGSRLTVL.

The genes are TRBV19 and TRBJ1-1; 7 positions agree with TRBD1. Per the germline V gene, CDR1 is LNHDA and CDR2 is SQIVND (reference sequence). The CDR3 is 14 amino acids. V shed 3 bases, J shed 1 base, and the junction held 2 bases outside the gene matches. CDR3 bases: TGTGCCAGTAGTATCTGGACAGGGAACACTGAAGCTTTCTTT. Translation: CASSIWTGNTEAFF.

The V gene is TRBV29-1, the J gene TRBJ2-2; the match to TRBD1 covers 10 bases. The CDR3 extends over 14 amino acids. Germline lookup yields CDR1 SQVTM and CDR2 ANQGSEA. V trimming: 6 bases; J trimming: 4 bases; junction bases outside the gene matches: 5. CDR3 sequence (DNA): TGCAGCGTCGACAGGGGGCGCGGCACCGGGGAGCTGTTTTTT. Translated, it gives CSVDRGRGTGELFF.

The CDR3 DNA sequence: TGTGCCAGCAGTTACGAGGGTGAGGGTGGCTACACCTTC. This translates into CASSYEGEGGYTF. The rearrangement uses TRBV6-5 and TRBJ1-2; D is uncertain. Trimming removed 2 bases at V and 7 bases at J, with 11 bases between. The germline V gene encodes CDR1 MNHEY and CDR2 SVGAGI. The CDR3 totals 13 residues.

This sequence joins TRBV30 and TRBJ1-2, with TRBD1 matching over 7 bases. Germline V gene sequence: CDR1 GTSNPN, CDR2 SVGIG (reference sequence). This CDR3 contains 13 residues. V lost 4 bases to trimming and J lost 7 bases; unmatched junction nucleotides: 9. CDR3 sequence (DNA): TGTGCCTGGACGGGGACAGAAATATTTGGCTACACCTTC. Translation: CAWTGTEIFGYTF.

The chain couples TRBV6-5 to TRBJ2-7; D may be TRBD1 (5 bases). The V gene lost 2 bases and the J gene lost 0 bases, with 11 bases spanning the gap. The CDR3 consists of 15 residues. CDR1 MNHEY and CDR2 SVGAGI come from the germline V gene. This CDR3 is CASSYKQGFSYEQYF. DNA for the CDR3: TGTGCCAGCAGTTACAAGCAGGGCTTCTCCTACGAGCAGTACTTC.

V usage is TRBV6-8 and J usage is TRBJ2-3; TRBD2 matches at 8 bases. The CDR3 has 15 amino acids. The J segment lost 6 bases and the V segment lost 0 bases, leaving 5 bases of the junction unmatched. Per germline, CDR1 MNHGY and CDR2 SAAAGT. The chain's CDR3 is CASSYSTGRADTQYF. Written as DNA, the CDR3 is TGTGCCAGCAGTTACTCTACCGGGAGGGCCGATACGCAGTATTTT.

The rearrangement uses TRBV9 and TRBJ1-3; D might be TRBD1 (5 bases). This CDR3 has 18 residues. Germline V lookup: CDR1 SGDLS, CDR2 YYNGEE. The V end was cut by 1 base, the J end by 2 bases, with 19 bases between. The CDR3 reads CASSVNIRGALTGNTIYF. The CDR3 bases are TGTGCCAGCAGCGTAAATATTCGCGGGGCCCTCACTGGAAACACCATATATTTT.

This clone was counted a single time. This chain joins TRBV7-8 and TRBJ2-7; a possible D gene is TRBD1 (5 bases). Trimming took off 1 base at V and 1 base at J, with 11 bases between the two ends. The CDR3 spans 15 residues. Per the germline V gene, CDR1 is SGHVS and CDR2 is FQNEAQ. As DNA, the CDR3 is TGTGCCAGCAGCTTAGTAAGGACACCATCCTACGAGCAGTACTTC. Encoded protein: CASSLVRTPSYEQYF. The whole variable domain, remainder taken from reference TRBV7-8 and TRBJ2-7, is GAGVSQSPRYKVAKRGQDVALRCDPISGHVSLFWYQQALGQGPEFLTYFQNEAQLDKSGLPSDRFFAERPEGSVSTLKIQRTQQEDSAVYLCASSLVRTPSYEQYFGPGTRLTVT.

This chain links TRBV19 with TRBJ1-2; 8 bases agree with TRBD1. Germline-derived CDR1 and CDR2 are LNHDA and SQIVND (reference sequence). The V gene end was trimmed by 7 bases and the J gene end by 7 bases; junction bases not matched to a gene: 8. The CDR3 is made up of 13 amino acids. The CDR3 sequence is CASTPRDRRGYTF. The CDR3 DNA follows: TGTGCCAGTACCCCCCGGGACAGGCGTGGCTACACCTTC.

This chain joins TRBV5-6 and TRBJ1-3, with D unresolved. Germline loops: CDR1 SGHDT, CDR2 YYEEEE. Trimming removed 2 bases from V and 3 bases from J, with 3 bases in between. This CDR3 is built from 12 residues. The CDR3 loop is CASSLYGNTIYF. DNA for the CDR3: TGTGCCAGCAGCTTATATGGAAACACCATATATTTT.

For the CDR3, the DNA is TGTGCCAGCCGAAGCGGGCAGTTGGCGGCCTACGAGCAGTACTTC. Translated: CASRSGQLAAYEQYF. The chain recombines TRBV27 with TRBJ2-7, with a weak D call TRBD2 (6 bases). V lost 8 bases and J lost 2, with 19 bases in between. This CDR3 is 15 amino acids long. Per germline, CDR1 MNHEY and CDR2 SMNVEV (reference sequence).

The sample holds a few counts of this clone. The CDR3 DNA sequence: TGTGCCAGCAGCTCATTGGACAGGGGGGAGGACTACACCTTC. As protein: CASSSLDRGEDYTF. This chain connects TRBV5-6 to TRBJ1-2; 10 bases map to TRBD1. V lost 3 bases and J lost 10; bases outside the gene matches: 9. Germline V gene sequence: CDR1 SGHDT, CDR2 YYEEEE. The CDR3 contains 14 residues.

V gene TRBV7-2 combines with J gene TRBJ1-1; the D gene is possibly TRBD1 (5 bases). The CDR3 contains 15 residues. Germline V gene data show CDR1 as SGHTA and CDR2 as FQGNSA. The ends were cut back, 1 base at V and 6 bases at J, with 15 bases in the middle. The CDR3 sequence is CASSLVTGGIAEAFF. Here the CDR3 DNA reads TGTGCCAGCAGCTTAGTGACCGGGGGGATTGCTGAAGCTTTCTTT.